A selection of T cell receptor beta chains follows, all from one sample in a study of CXCR3-negative and CXCR3-positive naive CD8 T cells. TCRdb re-called the 5' RACE reads; one entry per CDR3 protein, DNA not given. This repertoire includes about 41,000 distinct CDR3 sequences. Sequences were obtained from naive CXCR3- CD8+ T cells from blood. Receptors originate from a human donor in good health. Some clones in this sample may be carry-over from other donors' samples. Each CDR3 is given with its conserved first and last residue. The order of the fields is clone size, J gene, V gene, CDR3 protein. Rows give clone size only sometimes, using once, few, many, or a class for an expanded clone.

clone size: medium-sized; J gene: TRBJ2-1; V gene: TRBV18; CDR3 protein: CASSPGNEQFF
clone size: .; J gene: TRBJ2-1; V gene: TRBV28; CDR3 protein: CASRQGTEQFF
clone size: .; J gene: TRBJ1-5; V gene: TRBV12-3/TRBV12-4; CDR3 protein: CASSRTGNQPQHF
clone size: .; J gene: TRBJ2-1; V gene: TRBV2; CDR3 protein: CASSDRTARYYNEQFF
clone size: .; J gene: TRBJ2-7; V gene: TRBV5-1; CDR3 protein: CASSLSAHAGEQYF
clone size: .; J gene: TRBJ1-1; V gene: TRBV7-9; CDR3 protein: CASSQKGNTEAFF
clone size: .; J gene: TRBJ2-7; V gene: TRBV12-3/TRBV12-4; CDR3 protein: CASSGTSGAYEQYF
clone size: .; J gene: TRBJ2-7; V gene: TRBV7-9; CDR3 protein: CASSMTQGASYEQYF
clone size: .; J gene: TRBJ2-7; V gene: TRBV28; CDR3 protein: CASSFRTGGPYEQYF
clone size: .; J gene: TRBJ1-1; V gene: TRBV4-1; CDR3 protein: CASSPYVQGSVTEAFF
clone size: .; J gene: TRBJ2-1; V gene: TRBV12-3/TRBV12-4; CDR3 protein: CASSTPRGSWNNEQFF
clone size: .; J gene: TRBJ2-1; V gene: TRBV5-6; CDR3 protein: CASSLVNGEQFF
clone size: .; J gene: TRBJ2-7; V gene: TRBV20-1; CDR3 protein: CSARAGGPAYEQYF
clone size: .; J gene: TRBJ1-2; V gene: TRBV4-3; CDR3 protein: CASSQDDIEGAAGYTF
clone size: .; J gene: TRBJ1-5; V gene: TRBV21-1; CDR3 protein: CASSRDRVDFGNQPQHF
clone size: .; J gene: TRBJ2-7; V gene: TRBV29-1; CDR3 protein: CSVVLTEYTYEQYF
clone size: .; J gene: TRBJ2-1; V gene: TRBV20-1; CDR3 protein: CSARRDESSYNEQFF
clone size: .; J gene: TRBJ2-3; V gene: TRBV12-3/TRBV12-4; CDR3 protein: CASSRVTDTQYF
clone size: .; J gene: TRBJ2-4; V gene: TRBV20-1; CDR3 protein: CSARDRVKVLAENIQYF
clone size: .; J gene: TRBJ2-1; V gene: TRBV21-1; CDR3 protein: CASFRRGLPLYNEQFF
clone size: .; J gene: TRBJ2-1; V gene: TRBV4-3; CDR3 protein: CASSQKGTGDEQFF
clone size: .; J gene: TRBJ2-5; V gene: TRBV28; CDR3 protein: CASSRRADLETQYF
clone size: .; J gene: TRBJ2-7; V gene: TRBV2; CDR3 protein: CASYKEYEQYF
clone size: .; J gene: TRBJ2-1; V gene: TRBV20-1; CDR3 protein: CSANGWGRSSNEQFF
clone size: .; J gene: TRBJ1-1; V gene: TRBV7-2; CDR3 protein: CASSPVRGNTEAFF
clone size: .; J gene: TRBJ2-2; V gene: TRBV7-6; CDR3 protein: CASSLKGAGELFF
clone size: .; J gene: TRBJ2-3; V gene: TRBV29-1; CDR3 protein: CSVDDRTDTQYF
clone size: .; J gene: TRBJ2-2; V gene: TRBV12-3/TRBV12-4; CDR3 protein: CASSYRTGELFF
clone size: .; J gene: TRBJ2-7; V gene: TRBV28; CDR3 protein: CASSLASDYEQYF
clone size: .; J gene: TRBJ2-1; V gene: TRBV11-2; CDR3 protein: CASSFGNEQFF
clone size: .; J gene: TRBJ2-1; V gene: TRBV24-1; CDR3 protein: CATSDSVGQSYNEQFF
clone size: .; J gene: TRBJ2-5; V gene: TRBV5-6; CDR3 protein: CASSYLLRDRGGETQYF
clone size: .; J gene: TRBJ2-1; V gene: TRBV12-3/TRBV12-4; CDR3 protein: CASSFGGAPYNEQFF